This T cell receptor (beta chain) was obtained from a study of cytomegalovirus exposure and HLA in healthy donors. This CDR3 region has 15 residues. The ends were cut back, 1 base at V and 0 bases at J, with 8 bases in the middle. In germline, CDR1 is SGHVS, CDR2 FQNEAQ. Turning to this clone: Its antigen is not identified.

Study-level results: Productive rates of about 87% or about 30% were seen for most TCR beta V segments in an earlier analysis. Researchers counted 180 or so TCR beta chains as cytomegalovirus-associated. Three chains linked to CMV were shown in vitro to be specific for CMV antigens.

PCR used 60 Vbeta primers and 13 Jbeta primers. This table comes from immunoSEQ multiplex PCR, and its TCRdb copy is limited to in-frame clones, with some not included. The sample is made up of 85,000 to 110,000 clones, and the top ten hold about 3.2% of it. The chain employs TRBV7-8 and TRBJ2-3, with no clear D. Specimen: PBMCs. This receptor was taken from a man in his forties or fifties in good health and CMV-seronegative. The DNA for the CDR3 is TGTGCCAGCAGCTTAGGTGCAGTTAGCACAGATACGCAGTATTTT. Its translation: CASSLGAVSTDTQYF.